This T cell receptor (beta chain) was found in a study of control samples from healthy donors and cancer patients. Assay used: immunoSEQ multiplex PCR; TCRdb lists only in-frame clones, some missing. In the table there are about 92,000 clones, 82% of which are singletons. This clone came up once. Material for sequencing was blood. This TCR came from a woman aged 55-70 years in good health.

The chain's CDR3 is CASSGGPNTGELFF. The CDR3 DNA reads TGTGCCAGCTCAGGAGGGCCGAACACCGGGGAGCTGTTTTTT. The chain carries TRBV18 and TRBJ2-2, with D possibly being TRBD2 (6 bases). Germline V gene sequence: CDR1 KGHSH, CDR2 LQKENI. The CDR3 totals 14 residues. V lost 5 bases to trimming and J lost 0 bases, with 7 bases between them.